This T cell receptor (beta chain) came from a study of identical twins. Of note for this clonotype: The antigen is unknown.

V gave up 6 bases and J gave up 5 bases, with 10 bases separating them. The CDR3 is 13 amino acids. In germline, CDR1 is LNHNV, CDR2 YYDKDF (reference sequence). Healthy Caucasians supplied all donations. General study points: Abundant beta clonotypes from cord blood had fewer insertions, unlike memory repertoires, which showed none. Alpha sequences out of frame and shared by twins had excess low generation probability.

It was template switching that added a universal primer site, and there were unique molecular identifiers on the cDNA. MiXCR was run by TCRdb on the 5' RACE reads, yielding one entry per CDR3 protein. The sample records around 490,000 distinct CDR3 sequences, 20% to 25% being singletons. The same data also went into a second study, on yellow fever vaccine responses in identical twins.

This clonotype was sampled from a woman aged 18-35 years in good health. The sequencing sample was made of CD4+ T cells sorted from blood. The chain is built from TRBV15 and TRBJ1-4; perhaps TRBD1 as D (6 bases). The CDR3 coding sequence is TGTGCCACCAGGAAGACAGGAAATGAAAAACTGTTTTTT. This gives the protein CATRKTGNEKLFF.